Presented here are 19 T cell receptor beta chains from one specimen sequenced in a study of regulatory T cells in long-lasting Graves disease (dated by TCRdb to the early 2020s). Reading the label with the study, this specimen's time point is: persistent/refractory GD, antithyroid drugs over 5 years with positive TRAb. RNA was extracted from PBMCs in TRIzol for both TCR sequencing and RNA sequencing. The receptor library was made with multiplex PCR. TCRdb lists the instrument as Illumina HiSeq 4000. CDR3 regions were amplified by Arm-PCR with iRepertoire HTBI primers to construct TCR beta libraries. TCRdb took the public reads, trimmed them with fastp at Q25, ran MiXCR for clone calling and kept in-frame beta chains. Each entry merges the rows of one CDR3 protein and shows their most common DNA and genes. In all, the sample holds 400,000 to 500,000 distinct CDR3 sequences, and less than 25% of those were seen once. The ten biggest clones cover under 9% of the sample.

Here the sequenced sample was peripheral blood mononuclear cells (PBMCs), taken when the disease was refractory, from a patient treated with antithyroid drugs. The receptors originated from a female donor with Graves disease.

This clonotype was seen a handful of times. The rearrangement links TRBV27 to TRBJ1-1; D may be TRBD1 (5 bases). CDR3 size: 14 residues. V lost 7 bases and J 1 base, leaving 13 bases between the germline ends. Looked up from germline, CDR1 is MNHEY and CDR2 is SMNVEV (reference sequence). The DNA of the CDR3 is TGTGCCAGCACCGCCGGGACCCCGAACACTGAAGCTTTCTTT. Encoded protein: CASTAGTPNTEAFF.

This clonotype occurred many times. This chain connects TRBV7-2 to TRBJ1-2; D might be TRBD1 (5 bases). Germline V lookup: CDR1 SGHTA, CDR2 FQGNSA. This CDR3 is 13 amino acids long. CDR3 amino acids: CAAFLQGNYGYTF. CDR3 coding DNA: TGTGCAGCCTTTTTGCAGGGTAACTATGGCTACACCTTC.

This clonotype was observed many times. The chain is built from TRBV28 and TRBJ1-2; D is possibly TRBD1 (6 bases). Germline V CDR1 and CDR2: MDHEN, SYDVKM. CDR3 length: 14 amino acids. The ends were cut back, 7 bases at V and 8 bases at J, with 20 bases in the middle. The CDR3 loop is CASTYTPGGGGYTF. CDR3 DNA sequence: TGTGCCAGCACTTATACCCCGGGGGGCGGGGGCTACACCTTC.

In DNA form, the CDR3 reads TGTGCCAGCAGCTCGACTAGCGGGATCAAATTCCTCGAGCAGTACTTC. It specifies CASSSTSGIKFLEQYF. The V call is TRBV11-2, the J call TRBJ2-7; TRBD2 matches at 11 bases. CDR1 and CDR2 from the germline V gene are SGHAT and FQNNGV. V lost 4 bases to trimming and J lost 6 bases; unmatched junction nucleotides: 11. The CDR3 has 16 amino acids.

This clonotype was recorded at least ten times. V and J are TRBV5-1 and TRBJ2-7; perhaps TRBD1 as D (6 bases). CDR3 length: 14 residues. Trimming cost V 5 bases and J 2 bases, with 14 bases left between them. Germline-derived CDR1 and CDR2 are SGHRS and YFSETQ. The CDR3 DNA reads as TGCGCCAGCAGGGGGGATCCAGGGGCCTACGAGCAGTACTTC. Its protein product is CASRGDPGAYEQYF.

V usage is TRBV3-1 and J usage is TRBJ2-7; D might be TRBD1 (6 bases). V dropped 0 bases and J dropped 5 bases, with 14 bases sitting between them. This CDR3 has 15 amino acids. The germline CDR1 and CDR2 sequences are LGHDT and YNNKEL (reference sequence). This CDR3 reads CASSQEPPRGNEQYF. DNA of the CDR3: TGTGCCAGCAGCCAAGAACCGCCCAGGGGTAACGAGCAGTACTTC.

This clonotype was recorded many times. The CDR3 protein is CASSFRPAGLGYTF. The CDR3 DNA reads TGTGCCAGCAGTTTCAGGCCCGCAGGGCTTGGCTACACCTTC. V and J are TRBV12-3 or TRBV12-4 and TRBJ1-2, with TRBD1 as a possible D gene (5 bases). The CDR3 consists of 14 residues. Trimming shortened V by 3 bases and J by 7 bases, and 15 bases separated the two germline ends.

The chain combines TRBV19 with TRBJ1-5; no clear D. Germline CDR1 and CDR2: LNHDA and SQIVND (reference sequence). This CDR3 has 13 residues. Trimming left V 3 bases short and J 5 bases short, with 8 bases between. The CDR3 bases are TGTGCCAGTAGTATGGCCGGATATCAGCCCCAGCATTTT. Translated, it gives CASSMAGYQPQHF.

In its sample, this clonotype was seen a few times. The chain couples TRBV5-1 to TRBJ2-6; TRBD2 matches at 8 bases. The CDR3 covers 16 residues. V was pared by 3 bases and J by 5 bases, with 7 bases of the junction left unmatched. Germline CDR1 SGHRS, CDR2 YFSETQ. The CDR3 protein is CASSSGGPSRANVLTF. CDR3 coding DNA: TGCGCCAGCAGCTCGGGGGGGCCTTCGAGGGCCAACGTCCTGACTTTC.

Details on this clonotype: This may stem from a read error, because a much larger clone lies one nucleotide away. The rearrangement joins TRBV2 to TRBJ2-7, with 13 bases lining up with TRBD2. The CDR3 sequence is 13 residues long. CDR1 and CDR2 from the germline V gene are SNHLY and FYNNEI. The CDR3 DNA is TGTGCCAGGAGGACTAGCGGGAGCTACGAGCGGTACTTC. This sequence encodes CARRTSGSYERYF.

This clonotype has at least ten counts. The CDR3 region has the DNA TGTGCCAGCAGTTGGAACAGGGGGCCGGGAGAGACCCAGTACTTC. It specifies CASSWNRGPGETQYF. The V call is TRBV12-3 or TRBV12-4, the J call TRBJ2-5, with 9 bases aligning to TRBD1. V was pared by 4 bases and J by 4 bases, with 7 bases of the junction left unmatched. CDR3 length: 15 amino acids.

V and J are TRBV12-3 or TRBV12-4 and TRBJ1-5; D gene unclear. V was shortened by 5 bases and J by 6 bases, with 14 bases between the two germline ends. CDR3 length: 14 amino acids. Here the CDR3 reads CASSLMREGQPQHF. The CDR3 DNA follows: TGTGCCAGCAGTCTTATGAGGGAGGGTCAGCCCCAGCATTTT.

The chain recombines TRBV15 with TRBJ2-3; D is unresolved. The CDR3 covers 17 residues. The germline CDR1 and CDR2 sequences are LNHNV and YYDKDF (reference sequence). Trimming stripped 2 bases from V and 1 base from J, with 16 bases between. The CDR3 nucleotides read TGTGCCACCAGCAGACGCTCCTATAGTTCGGGCACAGATACGCAGTATTTT. Translation: CATSRRSYSSGTDTQYF.

This clonotype was seen repeatedly, ten times or more. The V call is TRBV28, the J call TRBJ2-6; D is unclear. Looked up from germline, CDR1 is MDHEN and CDR2 is SYDVKM. CDR3 length: 15 residues. Trimming took 2 bases from V and 4 from J, leaving 9 bases between them. CDR3 residues: CASSLTLAGANVLTF. The DNA of the CDR3 is TGTGCCAGCAGTTTAACTCTGGCCGGGGCCAACGTCCTGACTTTC.

The chain joins TRBV9 to TRBJ2-1, with 13 nucleotides matching TRBD2. Germline values: CDR1 SGDLS, CDR2 YYNGEE. The CDR3 contains 15 residues. The V and J ends lost 2 bases and 10 bases, in that order; junction bases with no gene match: 6. The CDR3 DNA reads TGTGCCAGCAGCGTTCAAGGACTAGCGGGGGACGAGCAGTTCTTC. It encodes CASSVQGLAGDEQFF.

This clonotype has only a few counts. The rearrangement links TRBV6-1 to TRBJ1-4; a possible D gene is TRBD1 (6 bases). Germline V gene sequence: CDR1 MNHNS, CDR2 SASEGT. V gave up 5 bases and J gave up 7 bases, with 11 bases separating them. CDR3 length equals 13 residues. Here the CDR3 DNA reads TGTGCCAGCAGTAACAGGGTCCGTGAAAAACTGTTTTTT. As protein: CASSNRVREKLFF.

Only a few counts were recorded for this clonotype. V usage is TRBV15 and J usage is TRBJ1-5; D perhaps matches TRBD1 (6 bases). CDR3 size: 14 residues. The germline V gene encodes CDR1 LNHNV and CDR2 YYDKDF (reference sequence). The ends were cut back, 5 bases at V and 6 bases at J, with 14 bases in the middle. The DNA for the CDR3 is TGTGCCACCAGCCTACAGGGAAGGGGTCAGCCCCAGCATTTT. Its protein product is CATSLQGRGQPQHF.

This clonotype was found a few times. The chain joins TRBV6-1 to TRBJ1-4, with unresolved D. Trimming removed 6 bases at V and 4 bases at J, with 9 bases between. The CDR3 has 13 amino acids. Germline V CDR1 and CDR2: MNHNS, SASEGT. The CDR3 spells CASRGRYNEKLFF. CDR3 DNA: TGTGCCAGCAGAGGACGGTATAATGAAAAACTGTTTTTT.

The V call is TRBV7-9, the J call TRBJ1-2; TRBD1 aligns across 11 bases. Unmatched junction bases numbered 10, after V lost 5 bases and J lost 14 bases. CDR3 size: 13 residues. Germline lookup yields CDR1 SEHNR and CDR2 FQNEAQ (reference sequence). The CDR3 DNA follows: TGTGCCAGCAGCAAAGCGGACAGGGGGCGCGTGACCTTC. It codes for CASSKADRGRVTF.